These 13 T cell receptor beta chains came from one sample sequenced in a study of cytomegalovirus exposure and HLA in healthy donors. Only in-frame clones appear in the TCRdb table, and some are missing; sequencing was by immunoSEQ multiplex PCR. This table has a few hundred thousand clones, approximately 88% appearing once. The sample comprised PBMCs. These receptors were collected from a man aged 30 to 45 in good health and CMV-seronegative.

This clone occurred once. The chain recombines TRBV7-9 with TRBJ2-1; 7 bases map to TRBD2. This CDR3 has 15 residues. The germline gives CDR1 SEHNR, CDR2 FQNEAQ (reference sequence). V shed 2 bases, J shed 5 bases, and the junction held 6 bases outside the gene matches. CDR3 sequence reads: CASSLNLRGDNEQFF. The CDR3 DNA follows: TGTGCCAGCAGCTTAAACCTTCGGGGGGACAATGAGCAGTTCTTC.

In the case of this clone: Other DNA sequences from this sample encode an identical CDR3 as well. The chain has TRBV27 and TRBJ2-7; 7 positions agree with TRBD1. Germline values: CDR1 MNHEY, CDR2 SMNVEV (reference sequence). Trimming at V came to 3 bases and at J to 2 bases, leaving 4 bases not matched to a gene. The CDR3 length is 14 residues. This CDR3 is CASSLGTGAYEQYF. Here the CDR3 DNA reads TGTGCCAGCAGTTTGGGAACAGGGGCCTACGAGCAGTACTTC.

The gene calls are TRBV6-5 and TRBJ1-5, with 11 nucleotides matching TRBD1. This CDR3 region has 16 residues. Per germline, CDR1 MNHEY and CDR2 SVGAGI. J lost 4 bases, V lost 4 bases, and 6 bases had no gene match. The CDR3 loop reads CASSLWTGGFNQPQHF. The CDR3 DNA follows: TGTGCCAGCAGTTTGTGGACAGGGGGCTTTAATCAGCCCCAGCATTTT.

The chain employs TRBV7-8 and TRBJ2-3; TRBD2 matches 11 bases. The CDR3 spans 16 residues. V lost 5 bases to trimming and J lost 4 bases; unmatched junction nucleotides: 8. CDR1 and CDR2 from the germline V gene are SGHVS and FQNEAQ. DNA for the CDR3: TGTGCCAGCAGCCCAGCTAGCGGGGGGTGGGCAGATACGCAGTATTTT. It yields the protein CASSPASGGWADTQYF.

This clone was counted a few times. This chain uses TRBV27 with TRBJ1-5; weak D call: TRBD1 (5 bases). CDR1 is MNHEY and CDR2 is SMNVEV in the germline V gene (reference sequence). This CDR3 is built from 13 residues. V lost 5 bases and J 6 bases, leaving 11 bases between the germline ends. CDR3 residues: CASSTQGFQPQHF. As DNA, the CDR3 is TGTGCCAGCAGTACCCAGGGTTTTCAGCCCCAGCATTTT.

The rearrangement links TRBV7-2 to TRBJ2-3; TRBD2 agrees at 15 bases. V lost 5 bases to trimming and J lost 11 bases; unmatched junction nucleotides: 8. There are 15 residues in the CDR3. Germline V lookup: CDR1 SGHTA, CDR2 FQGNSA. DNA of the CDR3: TGTGCCAGCAGCCAACGGACTAGCGGGGGGGACGGGCAGTATTTT. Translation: CASSQRTSGGDGQYF.

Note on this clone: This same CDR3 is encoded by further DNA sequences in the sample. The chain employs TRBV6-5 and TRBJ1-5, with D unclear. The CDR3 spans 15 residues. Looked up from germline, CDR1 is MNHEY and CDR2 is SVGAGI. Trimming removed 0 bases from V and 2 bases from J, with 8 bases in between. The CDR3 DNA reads TGTGCCAGCAGTTACTCGGGTCAGGGCAATCAGCCCCAGCATTTT. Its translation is CASSYSGQGNQPQHF.

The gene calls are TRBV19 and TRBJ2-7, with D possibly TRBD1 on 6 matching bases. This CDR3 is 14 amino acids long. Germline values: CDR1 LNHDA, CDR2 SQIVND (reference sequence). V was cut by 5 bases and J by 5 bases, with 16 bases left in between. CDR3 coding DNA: TGTGCCAGTAGTGGGGACATGAAGGGGGACGAGCAGTACTTC. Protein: CASSGDMKGDEQYF.

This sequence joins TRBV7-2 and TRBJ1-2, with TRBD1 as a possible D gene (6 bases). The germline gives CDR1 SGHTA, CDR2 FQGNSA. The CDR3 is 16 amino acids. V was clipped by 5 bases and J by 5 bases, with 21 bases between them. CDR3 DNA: TGTGCCAGCAGCCCGCCGGAAGGGACAAGGGAGTATGGCTACACCTTC. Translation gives CASSPPEGTREYGYTF.

The CDR3 nucleotides are TGTGCCAGCAGAACGGGGGATAACACTGAAGCTTTCTTT. Amino acids: CASRTGDNTEAFF. The rearrangement joins TRBV5-4 to TRBJ1-1, with D tentatively TRBD1 (5 bases). V lost 5 bases to trimming and J lost 2 bases, with 10 bases between them. This CDR3 comprises 13 residues. The germline V gene encodes CDR1 SGHNT and CDR2 YYREEE (reference sequence).

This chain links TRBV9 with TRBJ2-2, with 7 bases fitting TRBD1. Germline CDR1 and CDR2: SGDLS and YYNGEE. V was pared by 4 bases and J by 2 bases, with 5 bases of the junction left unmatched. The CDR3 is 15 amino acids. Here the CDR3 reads CASSPRGTNTGELFF. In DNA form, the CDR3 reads TGTGCCAGCAGCCCCAGGGGGACAAACACCGGGGAGCTGTTTTTT.

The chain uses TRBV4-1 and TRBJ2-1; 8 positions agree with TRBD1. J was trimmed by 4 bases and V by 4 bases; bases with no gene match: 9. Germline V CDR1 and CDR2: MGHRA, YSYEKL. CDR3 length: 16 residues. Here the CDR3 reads CASSRPGTGIYNEQFF. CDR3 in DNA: TGCGCCAGCAGCCGTCCCGGGACAGGAATATACAATGAGCAGTTCTTC.

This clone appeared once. The CDR3 region has the DNA TGTGCCAGTAGTCTCGGGACAGGGTCACATGGCTACACCTTC. It encodes CASSLGTGSHGYTF. The V call is TRBV19, the J call TRBJ1-2; TRBD1 matches at 9 bases. CDR1 and CDR2 from the germline V gene are LNHDA and SQIVND (reference sequence). The ends lost 5 bases at V and 6 bases at J; junction bases unmatched: 7. The CDR3 has 14 residues.